This T cell receptor beta chain was observed in a study of T-cell reconstitution after alpha-beta-depleted transplantation in children listed by TCRdb under 2016. Concerning the study at large: Using TCR repertoire profiling, the study followed T-cell immune reconstitution in a quantitative way in children after TCRalphabeta/CD19-depleted allogeneic hematopoietic cell transplantation.

Based on the germline V gene (reference sequence), the CDR1 and CDR2 sequences are DFQATT and SNEGSKA. The cysteine opens and the phenylalanine closes a CDR3 of 13 amino acids. Just CDR3 DNA is preserved here, 39 bases in frame from base 1. This clonotype was detected only a few times. There is no known antigen for this receptor. No much larger clone exists at a distance of one base, and base qualities are not known. The library came from PCR. Instrument on record: Illumina HiSeq 2500. To normalize quantification of the TCRbeta repertoire, the TCR libraries were built with molecular barcoding that relied on unique molecular identifiers. TCRdb reanalyzed the raw reads on its own, using fastp at Q25 for trimming and MiXCR for clone calling, and kept in-frame beta chains. CDR3 protein duplicates are merged, each entry listing the most common genes and DNA. In this sample the table shows hundreds of thousands of distinct CDR3 sequences, roughly a tenth of which occur a single time. The ten biggest clones cover 4% of the sample.

The sample in question was PBMCs from the stem cell graft donor, obtained from the stem cell graft. The TCR sequence derives from a human donor who donated a stem cell graft to a child with acute myeloid leukemia. In this chain, TRBV20-1 is recombined with TRBJ1-4; the D gene assignment is ambiguous. The CDR3 region: CTPGPSSGEKLFF. Here is the DNA: TGCACCCCGGGCCCCTCGTCTGGGGAAAAACTGTTTTTT.